Listed below are T cell receptor beta chains from one sample, sequenced in a study of blood T cell repertoires in COVID-19. TCRdb's table, derived via immunoSEQ multiplex PCR, lists solely in-frame clones and lacks some. The table has a few hundred thousand clones, 65% to 85% seen once. The sequenced sample consisted of peripheral blood. The receptors were gathered from a person aged 65 to 85 with COVID-19, enrolled during active disease. Each CDR3 is given with its conserved first and last residue. A D gene is named only where the DNA matches it firmly. A clone size is listed for some rows: how often the clone was seen (once, few, many), or a class if it is expanded.

>TRBJ2-7|TRBV28|once|TRBD2
CASSMSGGLYEQYF
TGTGCCAGCAGTATGAGCGGGGGGTTATACGAGCAGTACTTC
>TRBJ1-2|TRBV2|few|NA
CASSEALPGGFGGYTF
TGTGCCAGCAGTGAAGCGCTTCCGGGGGGGTTTGGAGGCTACACCTTC
>TRBJ1-1|TRBV30|many|NA
CAWILNTEAFF
TGTGCCTGGATCTTGAACACTGAAGCTTTCTTT
>TRBJ2-7|TRBV6-6|NA|TRBD1
CASCINPGQSYEQYF
TGTGCCAGCTGTATCAATCCGGGACAGAGCTACGAGCAGTACTTC
>TRBJ2-5|TRBV2|many|NA
CASKMHLGEETQYF
TGTGCCAGCAAAATGCACCTGGGAGAAGAGACCCAGTACTTC
>TRBJ2-5|TRBV10-3|NA|NA
CAIRTGGGETQYF
TGTGCCATCAGAACAGGGGGAGGGGAGACCCAGTACTTC
>TRBJ2-7|TRBV29-1|NA|NA
CSVVQIYEQYF
TGCAGCGTTGTACAGATCTACGAGCAGTACTTC
>TRBJ2-3|TRBV7-3|NA|NA
CASSLTTGRVDTQYF
TGTGCCAGCAGCTTAACGACGGGAAGGGTAGATACGCAGTATTTT
>TRBJ2-5|TRBV12-3/TRBV12-4|NA|NA
CASSFQGQETQYF
TGTGCCAGCAGTTTCCAGGGCCAAGAGACCCAGTACTTC
>TRBJ1-2|TRBV29-1|NA|TRBD1
CSATTGGVDYGYTF
TGCAGCGCGACGACAGGGGGCGTTGACTATGGCTACACCTTC
>TRBJ2-3|TRBV7-3|NA|TRBD2
CASSLGLAGVLDTQYF
TGTGCCAGCAGCTTAGGACTAGCGGGGGTTCTCGATACGCAGTATTTT
>TRBJ1-5|TRBV10-1|NA|NA
CASTGVGDDQHQPQHF
TGCGCCAGCACAGGGGTAGGTGACGACCAGCATCAGCCCCAGCATTTT
>TRBJ2-7|TRBV3-1/TRBV3-2|NA|NA
CASSQDGGREQYF
TGTGCCAGCAGCCAAGACGGCGGAAGGGAGCAGTACTTC
>TRBJ2-7|TRBV13|once|TRBD1
CASSRGRETGVTYEQYF
TGTGCCAGCAGCCGGGGAAGGGAGACAGGGGTAACGTACGAGCAGTACTTC
>TRBJ2-7|TRBV2|NA|TRBD1
CASRGPGGEQYF
TGTGCCAGCAGGGGGCCAGGGGGCGAGCAGTACTTC
>TRBJ2-1|TRBV7-9|few|TRBD2
CASSLGLAGGTQFF
TGTGCCAGCAGCTTAGGGCTAGCGGGAGGAACTCAGTTCTTC
>TRBJ2-7|TRBV14|NA|NA
CASSQEPGSDEQYF
TGTGCCAGCAGCCAAGAGCCCGGGTCAGACGAGCAGTACTTC
>TRBJ1-2|TRBV11-2|NA|NA
CASSMDRNYGYTF
TGTGCCAGCAGCATGGACAGAAACTATGGCTACACCTTC
>TRBJ2-2|TRBV29-1|NA|TRBD1
CSVGNTGVTPGELFF
TGCAGCGTCGGAAATACAGGGGTAACCCCCGGGGAGCTGTTTTTT
>TRBJ2-1|TRBV7-3|NA|TRBD2
CARLASHSYNEQFF
TGTGCCAGACTAGCGTCCCACTCCTACAATGAGCAGTTCTTC
>TRBJ1-2|TRBV28|NA|NA
CASSQQGYGYTF
TGTGCCAGCAGTCAACAGGGCTATGGCTACACCTTC
>TRBJ2-7|TRBV6-5|NA|TRBD2
CASRGLTSGNYEQYF
TGTGCCAGCAGGGGGCTGACTAGCGGGAACTACGAGCAGTACTTC
>TRBJ1-6|TRBV6-4|NA|TRBD1
CASSYEDRLSPLHF
TGTGCCAGCAGCTACGAGGACAGGCTTTCACCCCTCCACTTT
>TRBJ2-1|TRBV5-1|few|TRBD2
CASRRAIAGVSSYNEQFF
TGCGCCAGCAGAAGGGCTATAGCGGGGGTTAGCTCCTACAATGAGCAGTTCTTC
>TRBJ2-1|TRBV5-1|NA|TRBD1
CASSLGQGYNEQFF
TGCGCCAGCAGCTTGGGACAGGGGTACAATGAGCAGTTCTTC